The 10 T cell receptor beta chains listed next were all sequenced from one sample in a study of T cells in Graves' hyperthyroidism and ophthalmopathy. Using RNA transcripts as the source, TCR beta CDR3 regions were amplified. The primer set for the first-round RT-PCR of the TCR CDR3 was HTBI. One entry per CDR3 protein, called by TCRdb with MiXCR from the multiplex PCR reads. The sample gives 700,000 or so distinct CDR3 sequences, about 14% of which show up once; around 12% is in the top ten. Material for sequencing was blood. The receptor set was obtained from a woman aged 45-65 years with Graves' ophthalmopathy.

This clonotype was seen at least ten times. This chain's CDR3 is CASSPWEGYEQYF. In DNA, the CDR3 is TGTGCCAGCAGCCCCTGGGAGGGGTACGAGCAGTACTTC. The chain recombines TRBV11-3 with TRBJ2-7; the match to TRBD2 covers 7 bases. J gave up 4 bases and V 5 bases, and 5 bases lay outside the gene matches. CDR3 length equals 13 residues. CDR1 is SGHNT, CDR2 YENEEA, per germline.

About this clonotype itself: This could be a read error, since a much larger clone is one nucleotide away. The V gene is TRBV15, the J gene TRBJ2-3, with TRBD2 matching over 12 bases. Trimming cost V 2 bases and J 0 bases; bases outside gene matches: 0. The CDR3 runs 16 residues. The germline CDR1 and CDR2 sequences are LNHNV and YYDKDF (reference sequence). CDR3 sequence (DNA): TGTGCCACCAGCAGACTAGCGGGAGGGAGCACAGATACGCAGTATTTT. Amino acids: CATSRLAGGSTDTQYF.

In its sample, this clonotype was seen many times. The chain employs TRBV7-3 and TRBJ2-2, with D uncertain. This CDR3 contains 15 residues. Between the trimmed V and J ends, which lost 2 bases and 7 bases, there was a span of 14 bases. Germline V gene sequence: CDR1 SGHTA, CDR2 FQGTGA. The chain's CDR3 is CASSLDPNRVGELFF. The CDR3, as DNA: TGTGCCAGCAGCTTAGATCCCAATCGGGTCGGGGAGCTGTTTTTT.

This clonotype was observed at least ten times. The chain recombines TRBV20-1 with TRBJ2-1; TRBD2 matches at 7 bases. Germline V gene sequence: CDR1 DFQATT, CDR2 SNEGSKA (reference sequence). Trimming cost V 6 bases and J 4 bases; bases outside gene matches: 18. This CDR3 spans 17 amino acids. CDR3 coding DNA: TGCAGTGCCCCGACGGGACTGTTGCGGGAGTTGTACAATGAGCAGTTCTTC. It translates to CSAPTGLLRELYNEQFF.

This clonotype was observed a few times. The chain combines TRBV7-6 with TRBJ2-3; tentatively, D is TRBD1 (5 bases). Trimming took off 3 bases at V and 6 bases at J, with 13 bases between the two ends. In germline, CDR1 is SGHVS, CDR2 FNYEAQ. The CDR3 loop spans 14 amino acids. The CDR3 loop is CASSFNQGRDTQYF. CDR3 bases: TGTGCCAGCAGCTTTAATCAGGGCCGGGATACGCAGTATTTT.

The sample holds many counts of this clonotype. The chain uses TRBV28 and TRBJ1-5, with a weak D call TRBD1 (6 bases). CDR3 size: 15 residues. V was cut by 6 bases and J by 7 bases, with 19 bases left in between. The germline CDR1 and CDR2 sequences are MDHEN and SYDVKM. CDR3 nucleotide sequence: TGTGCCAGCAGCAAAACAGGGCGTTTTGAACAGCCCCAGCATTTT. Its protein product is CASSKTGRFEQPQHF.

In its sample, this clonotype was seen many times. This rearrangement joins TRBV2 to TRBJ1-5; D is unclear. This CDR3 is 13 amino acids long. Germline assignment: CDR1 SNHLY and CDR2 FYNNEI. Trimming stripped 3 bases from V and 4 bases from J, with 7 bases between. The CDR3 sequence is CASSDYGNQPQHF. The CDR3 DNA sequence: TGTGCCAGCAGTGATTACGGGAATCAGCCCCAGCATTTT.

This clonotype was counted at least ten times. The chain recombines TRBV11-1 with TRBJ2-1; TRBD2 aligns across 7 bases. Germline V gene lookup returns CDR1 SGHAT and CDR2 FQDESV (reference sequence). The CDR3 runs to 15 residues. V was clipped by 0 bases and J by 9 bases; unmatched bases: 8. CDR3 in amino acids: CASSLAGTSASEQFF. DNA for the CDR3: TGTGCCAGCAGCTTAGCGGGTACTAGCGCAAGTGAGCAGTTCTTC.

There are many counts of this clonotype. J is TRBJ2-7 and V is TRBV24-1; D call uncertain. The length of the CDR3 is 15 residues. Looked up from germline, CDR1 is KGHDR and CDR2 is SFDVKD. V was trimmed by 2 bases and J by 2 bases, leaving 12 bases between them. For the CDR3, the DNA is TGTGCCACCAGTGATTCTGGCGTTCCCCCCTACGAGCAGTACTTC. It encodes CATSDSGVPPYEQYF.

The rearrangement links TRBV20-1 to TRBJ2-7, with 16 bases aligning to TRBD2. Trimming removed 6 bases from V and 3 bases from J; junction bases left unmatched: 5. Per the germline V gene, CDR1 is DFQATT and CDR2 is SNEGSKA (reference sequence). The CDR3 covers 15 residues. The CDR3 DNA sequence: TGCAGTGCCGGGACTAGCGGGAGGGCTTTCTACGAGCAGTACTTC. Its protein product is CSAGTSGRAFYEQYF.